This T cell receptor (beta chain) came from a study of blood T cell repertoires in COVID-19. Study context: Samples of COVID-19 (acute and convalescent) were obtained from the United States, Italy and Spain. From T cells, B-cell-depleted T cells, or PBMCs came the material, which was cDNA or gDNA.

Original analysis: Counts of nucleated cells, estimated from reference gene primer amplification, were obtained. Assay used: immunoSEQ multiplex PCR; TCRdb lists only in-frame clones, some missing. Clonal size and the V and J genes are those of that table, whereas D and trimming came from the DNA. The sample has about 140,000 clones, roughly 80% seen once. V was clipped by 0 bases and J by 7 bases; unmatched bases: 11. This CDR3 comprises 18 residues. Germline V gene sequence: CDR1 SGHRS, CDR2 YFSETQ. The chain links TRBV5-1 to TRBJ2-2; TRBD2 aligns across 11 bases. This TCR was sampled from a woman between 55 and 75 years old with acute or convalescent COVID-19. Material for sequencing was peripheral blood. The CDR3 DNA reads TGCGCCAGCAGCTTGGCGGTAGCGGGAGGGCCAAGCGGCGGGGAGCTGTTTTTT. Protein: CASSLAVAGGPSGGELFF.